This TCR beta chain is from a study of blood T cell repertoires in COVID-19 (dated by TCRdb to 2020 to 2022). For context, the study as a whole: Samples covering the acute and convalescent phases of COVID-19 were provided by collaborators in the United States, Italy and Spain. The material from the prospective study consisted of cDNA or gDNA derived from T cells, B-cell-depleted T cells, or PBMCs. Deeply sampled blood TCRbeta repertoires from subjects exposed to, actively infected with, or recovered from COVID-19 were included in the dataset. The repertoires were released in a freely available public database intended as a resource for research on the immune response to SARS-CoV-2. The samples were drawn from the first 160 participants of the ongoing ImmuneRACE study and from over a thousand subjects provided by 6 global collaborators. The sample metadata nearly always contained a de-identified subject ID, COVID-19 status, age in years and sex. HLA class I and class II types, where available, came from metadata supplied by the sample provider rather than from assay-based typing.

Study-level results and caveats: How much clinical and demographic metadata was included differed by source and by participant, and the metadata was provided uncurated.

To note about this clone: Its antigen remains undetermined. Qualities for individual bases were not recorded, and no much larger clone is one base off.

The collaborating institutions used their own protocols to collect whole blood in K2EDTA tubes. For TCRbeta analysis, collaborators shipped samples as frozen whole blood, isolated PBMCs, or DNA extracted from either of those sample types. TCRbeta CDR3 regions were amplified from genomic DNA using the immunoSEQ Assay, a bias-controlled multiplex PCR. Per the original workflow: The number of nucleated cells in each sample was estimated by amplification of reference gene primers within the assay. Sequence reads were collapsed and filtered to measure the absolute abundance of every unique TCRbeta CDR3 rearrangement. For each sample, productive Simpson clonality was calculated by taking the square root of Simpson's diversity index across productive rearrangements. The source is immuneACCESS, and TCRdb retained only in-frame sequences with V and J called. Part of the clones is not carried over; for the studies checked, unresolved V genes explain less than half of this, and the remainder is unexplained. V and J calls plus clone size are reproduced from that table; the DNA served to infer D and trimming. This sample lists some 80,000 clones; approximately 82% were detected once. The top ten clonotypes cover 30% to 45% of the sample.

The CDR3 spans 14 residues, from the cysteine through the phenylalanine. Solely the CDR3 DNA is kept, with 42 bases framed from the first base. V gives up 2 bases and J gives up 1 base, and the segment between their germline ends measures 8 bases. The germline V gene (reference sequence) supplies CDR1 MNHEY and CDR2 SMNVEV. Sequenced material: peripheral blood. The clonotype comes from a woman aged 65 to 85 with acute or convalescent COVID-19. The chain is made from TRBV27 and TRBJ1-1, with the D segment identity uncertain. The CDR3 region has the sequence CASSLVPQNTEAFF. The sequenced DNA: TGTGCCAGCAGTTTAGTCCCCCAGAACACTGAAGCTTTCTTT.